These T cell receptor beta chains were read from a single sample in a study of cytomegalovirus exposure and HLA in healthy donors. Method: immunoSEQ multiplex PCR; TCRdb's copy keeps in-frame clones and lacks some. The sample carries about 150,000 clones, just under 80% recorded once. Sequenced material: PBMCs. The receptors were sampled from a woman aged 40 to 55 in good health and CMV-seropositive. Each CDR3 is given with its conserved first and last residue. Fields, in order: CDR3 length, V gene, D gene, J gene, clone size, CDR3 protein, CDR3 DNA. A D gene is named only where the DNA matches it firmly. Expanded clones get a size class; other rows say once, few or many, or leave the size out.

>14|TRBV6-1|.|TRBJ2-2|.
CASSLTVNTGELFF
TGTGCCAGCAGCTTAACAGTGAACACCGGGGAGCTGTTTTTT
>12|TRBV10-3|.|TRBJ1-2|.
CAISDGSGGYTF
TGTGCCATCAGTGATGGGAGTGGTGGCTACACCTTC
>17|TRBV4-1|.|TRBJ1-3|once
CASSQARDLQLGNTIYF
TGCGCCAGCAGCCAAGCCCGGGACTTGCAACTCGGAAACACCATATATTTT
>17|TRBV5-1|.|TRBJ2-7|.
CASSLGGRQGGYYEQYF
TGCGCCAGCAGCTTGGGGGGCCGACAGGGAGGTTACTACGAGCAGTACTTC
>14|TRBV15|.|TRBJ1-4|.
CATSDRGGREKLFF
TGTGCCACCAGCGACAGAGGGGGTAGGGAAAAACTGTTTTTT
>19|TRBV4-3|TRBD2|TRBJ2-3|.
CASSPRPRTSGVTTDTQYF
TGCGCCAGCAGCCCAAGACCGCGGACTAGCGGGGTTACCACAGATACGCAGTATTTT
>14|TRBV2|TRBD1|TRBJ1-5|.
CASSANRGNQPQHF
TGTGCCAGCAGTGCTAACAGGGGTAATCAGCCCCAGCATTTT
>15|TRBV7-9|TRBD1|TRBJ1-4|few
CSSSLGRGRYEKLFF
TGTTCCAGCAGCTTAGGCAGGGGGCGGTATGAAAAACTGTTTTTT
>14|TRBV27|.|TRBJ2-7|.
CASRPTGKSYEQYF
TGTGCCAGCAGACCGACAGGCAAATCCTACGAGCAGTACTTC
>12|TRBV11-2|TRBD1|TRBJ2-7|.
CASSLTGDEQYF
TGTGCCAGCAGCCTCACAGGGGACGAGCAGTACTTC
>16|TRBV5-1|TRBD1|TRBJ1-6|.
CASGLEGQGGGSPLHF
TGCGCCAGCGGCTTGGAGGGACAGGGTGGGGGTTCACCCCTCCACTTT
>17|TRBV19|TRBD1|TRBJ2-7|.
CASSYTVLGTGVYEQYF
TGTGCCAGTAGTTATACCGTCCTCGGGACAGGGGTGTACGAGCAGTACTTC
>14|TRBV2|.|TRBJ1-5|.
CASSEGQGYQPQHF
TGTGCCAGCAGTGAGGGGCAGGGGTATCAGCCCCAGCATTTT